These 8 T cell receptor beta chains came from one sample sequenced in a study of CD8+ T cells in alopecia areata. Isolated RNA was reverse transcribed into cDNA used as the sequencing template. TCRdb's copy holds only in-frame clones and misses some; the assay was immunoSEQ multiplex PCR. The sample has 110,000 to 150,000 clones, roughly 53% seen once. Sequencing used CD4+ T cells sorted from blood, obtained at week 0. These receptors came from a human donor with alopecia areata.

Comment on this clone: A clone one base away is much larger, so this may be a read error. The CDR3 loop is CSFGTSSYNEQYF. The CDR3 DNA follows: TGTAGTTTCGGGACGAGCTCCTACAATGAGCAGTACTTC. The chain employs TRBV5-4 and TRBJ2-4, with D possibly being TRBD1 or TRBD2 (5 bases each). Germline V lookup: CDR1 SGHNT, CDR2 YYREEE (reference sequence). This CDR3 has 13 residues.

The V and J genes are TRBV18 and TRBJ1-1; the D gene is possibly TRBD1 (6 bases). V lost 6 bases and J 4 bases, leaving 15 bases between the germline ends. The CDR3 covers 14 residues. Per the germline V gene, CDR1 is KGHSH and CDR2 is LQKENI. In DNA form, the CDR3 reads TGTGCCAGCTCTCAAAACAGGGACTTCACTGAAGCTTTCTTT. Protein product: CASSQNRDFTEAFF.

CDR3 DNA: TGTGCCTGGGGATTTAACCGACAGGGAGGAACTGAAGCTTTCTTT. Its translation is CAWGFNRQGGTEAFF. V gene TRBV30 combines with J gene TRBJ1-1, with 7 bases that match TRBD1. J was trimmed by 5 bases and V by 5 bases; bases with no gene match: 14. Germline-derived CDR1 and CDR2 are GTSNPN and SVGIG (reference sequence). This CDR3 region has 15 residues.

The rearrangement links TRBV18 to TRBJ2-6, with D possibly called TRBD1 or TRBD2 (5 bases each). Trimming stripped 4 bases from V and 0 bases from J, with 13 bases between. Germline V CDR1 and CDR2: KGHSH, LQKENI. This CDR3 contains 17 residues. CDR3 nucleotide sequence: TGTGCCAGCTCACAATCGGGGCTTCTCTCTGGGGCCAACGTCCTGACTTTC. Its translation: CASSQSGLLSGANVLTF.

This clone was picked up one time. The V call is TRBV7-2, the J call TRBJ1-5, with 7 bases aligning to TRBD1. Germline-derived CDR1 and CDR2 are SGHTA and FQGNSA. The V segment lost 5 bases and the J segment 5 bases; nucleotides outside the gene matches: 6. CDR3 length: 14 residues. The CDR3, as DNA: TGTGCCAGCAGCCAGGGGGGCGGCCATCAGCCCCAGCATTTT. It yields the protein CASSQGGGHQPQHF.

V gene TRBV5-1 combines with J gene TRBJ2-2, with D hard to call. The germline V gene has CDR1 SGHRS and CDR2 YFSETQ. This CDR3 contains 15 residues. Trimming shortened V by 4 bases and J by 2 bases, and 12 bases separated the two germline ends. CDR3 protein: CASSPRLFNTGELFF. CDR3 nucleotides: TGCGCCAGCAGCCCGAGGCTATTTAACACCGGGGAGCTGTTTTTT. Filled out from reference TRBV5-1 and TRBJ2-2, the complete variable domain reads KAGVTQTPRYLIKTRGQQVTLSCSPISGHRSVSWYQQTPGQGLQFLFEYFSETQRNKGNFPGRFSGRQFSNSRSEMNVSTLELGDSALYLCASSPRLFNTGELFFGEGSRLTVL.

The genes are TRBV11-2 and TRBJ2-5; 9 bases are a match to TRBD2. V was clipped by 4 bases and J by 5 bases; unmatched bases: 11. The CDR3 totals 16 residues. Per the germline V gene, CDR1 is SGHAT and CDR2 is FQNNGV. CDR3 coding DNA: TGTGCCAGCAGCTCCAACCACCTAGCGGGGTTGGAGACCCAGTACTTC. It codes for CASSSNHLAGLETQYF.

This clone was recorded once. The chain combines TRBV28 with TRBJ2-5; D not resolved. The germline gives CDR1 MDHEN, CDR2 SYDVKM. CDR3 length equals 13 residues. V was shortened by 2 bases and J by 2 bases, with 6 bases between the two germline ends. CDR3 residues: CASSLSRQETQYF. The CDR3 coding sequence is TGTGCCAGCAGTTTAAGCAGGCAAGAGACCCAGTACTTC.